Presented here are 5 T cell receptor beta chains from one specimen sequenced in a study of CD8+CD57+ T cells in acquired aplastic anemia. The TCR beta profiling, which covered VDJ combination and CDR3 sequence, was carried out using genomic DNA as the template. TCRdb re-analysed the reads in MiXCR, keeping a single row per CDR3 protein. The sample contains about 190,000 distinct CDR3 sequences, about 53% of which appear only once. The sample consisted of sorted CD4+, CD8+, or CD8+CD57+ T cells (not recorded which) from PBMCs. These receptors originate from a human donor in good health, serving as a control.

This clonotype was seen a single time. The CDR3 nucleotides are TGTGCCAGCAGTCTAAGGGGCCAGGAAGGCTATGGCTACACCTTC. This gives the protein CASSLRGQEGYGYTF. The J gene is TRBJ1-2, the V gene TRBV7-6, with D possibly being TRBD1 (5 bases). The CDR3 runs 15 residues. From germline, CDR1 is SGHVS and CDR2 FNYEAQ. Trimming stripped 6 bases from V and 4 bases from J, with 18 bases between.

V is TRBV7-9 and J is TRBJ1-6; D call uncertain. V was trimmed by 1 base and J by 8 bases, leaving 9 bases between them. Germline CDR1 reads SEHNR; CDR2 reads FQNEAQ (reference sequence). CDR3 length equals 14 residues. CDR3 sequence reads: CASSLDPSYSPLHF. The CDR3 DNA reads TGTGCCAGCAGCTTAGATCCGAGTTATTCACCCCTCCACTTT.

This chain joins TRBV7-9 and TRBJ1-4; D possibly corresponds to TRBD1 (5 bases). Germline CDR1 and CDR2: SEHNR and FQNEAQ (reference sequence). Trimming removed 5 bases at V and 6 bases at J, with 13 bases between. The CDR3 runs 14 residues. This CDR3 is CASSRPGRDEKLFF. The CDR3 DNA is TGTGCCAGCAGCAGACCGGGACGGGATGAAAAACTGTTTTTT.

The chain has TRBV5-4 and TRBJ1-1; 10 bases fit TRBD1. J was trimmed by 0 bases and V by 0 bases; bases with no gene match: 2. The CDR3 is made up of 16 amino acids. Germline CDR1 and CDR2: SGHNT and YYREEE (reference sequence). CDR3 bases: TGTGCCAGCAGCTTGGTGGACAGGGGGATGAACACTGAAGCTTTCTTT. Amino acid sequence: CASSLVDRGMNTEAFF.

V gene TRBV15 combines with J gene TRBJ1-1, with D hard to call. V lost 0 bases, J lost 7 bases, and 3 bases lay in between. This CDR3 has 11 amino acids. Germline-derived CDR1 and CDR2 are LNHNV and YYDKDF (reference sequence). The CDR3, as DNA: TGTGCCACCAGCAGAGACTATGAAGCTTTCTTT. As protein: CATSRDYEAFF.